Listed here are 30 T cell receptor beta chains from one sample, sequenced in a study of cytomegalovirus exposure and HLA in healthy donors. Libraries were prepared by immunoSEQ multiplex PCR; TCRdb keeps only in-frame clonotypes and omits some of them. This table has about 74,000 clones, about 95% appearing once. The source material was PBMCs. Every receptor here comes from a woman younger than 30 in good health and CMV-seropositive.

The chain uses TRBV13 and TRBJ2-2; possibly TRBD1 for D (6 bases). The germline CDR1 and CDR2 sequences are PRHDT and FYEKMQ (reference sequence). V was trimmed by 4 bases and J by 4 bases, leaving 10 bases between them. The CDR3 sequence is 14 residues long. CDR3 in DNA: TGTGCCAGCAGCTGGGGGCAAGGCACCGGGGAGCTGTTTTTT. As protein: CASSWGQGTGELFF.

The sample holds one count of this clone. The V and J genes are TRBV6-5 and TRBJ2-1; the match to TRBD1 covers 8 bases. The CDR3 has 14 amino acids. Germline CDR1 is MNHEY and CDR2 is SVGAGI. V shed 5 bases and J 8 bases; nucleotides not matched to a gene: 8. This chain's CDR3 is CASSSRGLFDEQFF. In nucleotides, the CDR3 is TGTGCCAGCAGTAGCAGGGGGCTCTTCGATGAGCAGTTCTTC.

This clone was seen once. The V call is TRBV6-8, the J call TRBJ1-2; D may be TRBD1 (6 bases). Germline values: CDR1 MNHGY, CDR2 SAAAGT. CDR3 length: 14 amino acids. The V and J ends lost 9 bases and 4 bases respectively, with 18 bases between them. As DNA, the CDR3 is TGTGCCAGGGACAGAGGCTTGATGGTCTATGGCTACACCTTC. This translates into CARDRGLMVYGYTF.

The genes are TRBV4-3 and TRBJ1-1; perhaps TRBD1 as D (5 bases). V gave up 3 bases and J gave up 1 base, with 12 bases separating them. This CDR3 contains 15 residues. In germline, CDR1 is LGHNA, CDR2 YSLEER. The DNA for the CDR3 is TGCGCCAGCAGCCAGGCGCCCACAGGGAACACTGAAGCTTTCTTT. It is translated as CASSQAPTGNTEAFF.

The chain joins TRBV7-3 to TRBJ2-3; TRBD2 matches 7 bases. The CDR3 contains 16 residues. Per germline, CDR1 SGHTA and CDR2 FQGTGA. V lost 6 bases and J lost 3; bases outside the gene matches: 12. The CDR3 sequence: CASRSPGREVTDTQYF. The CDR3 DNA follows: TGTGCCAGCAGATCCCCGGGACGGGAGGTGACAGATACGCAGTATTTT.

The rearrangement uses TRBV13 and TRBJ2-3; 12 positions match TRBD2. The CDR3 is made up of 19 amino acids. Germline CDR1 and CDR2: PRHDT and FYEKMQ (reference sequence). The J segment lost 2 bases and the V segment lost 1 base, leaving 10 bases of the junction unmatched. DNA for the CDR3: TGTGCCAGCAGCTTAGATGGACTAGCGGGACTTACCCCCACAGATACGCAGTATTTT. It is translated as CASSLDGLAGLTPTDTQYF.

This sequence joins TRBV13 and TRBJ2-3; TRBD2 matches at 7 bases. From germline, CDR1 is PRHDT and CDR2 FYEKMQ (reference sequence). V shed 5 bases and J 0 bases; nucleotides not matched to a gene: 8. The length of the CDR3 is 16 residues. The CDR3 DNA reads as TGTGCCAGCAGCCTTAATACGGGGGGAAGCACAGATACGCAGTATTTT. Translated, it gives CASSLNTGGSTDTQYF. Variable domain in full (rest from reference TRBV13 and TRBJ2-3): AAGVIQSPRHLIKEKRETATLKCYPIPRHDTVYWYQQGPGQDPQFLISFYEKMQSDKGSIPDRFSAQQFSDYHSELNMSSLELGDSALYFCASSLNTGGSTDTQYFGPGTRLTVL.

V gene TRBV7-2 combines with J gene TRBJ2-5; the D gene is possibly TRBD1 (6 bases). V was cut by 5 bases and J by 1 base, with 8 bases left in between. This CDR3 has 13 residues. Germline lookup yields CDR1 SGHTA and CDR2 FQGNSA. The CDR3 region is CASSRDTQETQYF. The DNA for the CDR3 is TGTGCCAGCAGCCGGGACACCCAAGAGACCCAGTACTTC.

The chain joins TRBV7-6 to TRBJ1-1, with 9 positions matching TRBD1. With V trimmed by 3 bases and J by 5 bases, 4 bases remained unmatched. CDR3 length: 14 amino acids. Germline V gives CDR1 SGHVS, CDR2 FNYEAQ. The CDR3 spells CASSFTGGATEAFF. The CDR3 bases are TGTGCCAGCAGCTTCACAGGGGGCGCAACTGAAGCTTTCTTT.

The chain carries TRBV9 and TRBJ2-3; D remains ambiguous. This CDR3 contains 16 residues. V shed 4 bases and J shed 0 bases, with 15 bases lying between them. Germline V gene sequence: CDR1 SGDLS, CDR2 YYNGEE. In nucleotides, the CDR3 is TGTGCCAGCAGCCCAGCCGCCGGGTATAGCACAGATACGCAGTATTTT. Translated: CASSPAAGYSTDTQYF.

The chain is built from TRBV18 and TRBJ1-5; D uncertain. The V gene lost 2 bases and the J gene lost 3 bases, with 8 bases spanning the gap. The CDR3 extends over 14 amino acids. Per germline, CDR1 KGHSH and CDR2 LQKENI. The CDR3 loop reads CASSPGRLNQPQHF. The DNA of the CDR3 is TGTGCCAGCTCACCAGGGAGGCTCAATCAGCCCCAGCATTTT.

The chain carries TRBV6-1 and TRBJ2-7; D gene ambiguous. CDR3 length equals 15 residues. V was shortened by 2 bases and J by 0 bases, with 11 bases between the two germline ends. Germline CDR1 MNHNS, CDR2 SASEGT. The CDR3 DNA reads as TGTGCCAGCAGTGAATCCCACAGAAACTCCTACGAGCAGTACTTC. This sequence encodes CASSESHRNSYEQYF.

The J gene is TRBJ1-6, the V gene TRBV7-2; maybe TRBD1 (5 bases). V lost 3 bases, J lost 7 bases, and 13 bases lay in between. This CDR3 is built from 15 residues. Germline V gives CDR1 SGHTA, CDR2 FQGNSA. The CDR3 sequence: CASSLSRGLNSPLHF. In DNA form, the CDR3 reads TGTGCCAGCAGCTTGAGTAGGGGTCTGAATTCACCCCTCCACTTT.

This sequence joins TRBV30 and TRBJ2-7; D unclear. The length of the CDR3 is 13 residues. The ends were cut back, 1 base at V and 2 bases at J, with 9 bases in the middle. The germline CDR1 and CDR2 sequences are GTSNPN and SVGIG (reference sequence). CDR3 in amino acids: CAWSESRTYEQYF. In nucleotides, the CDR3 is TGTGCCTGGAGTGAGAGTCGTACCTACGAGCAGTACTTC.

The rearrangement links TRBV7-9 to TRBJ2-2; 7 nucleotides agree with TRBD1. CDR3 size: 15 residues. Germline-derived CDR1 and CDR2 are SEHNR and FQNEAQ (reference sequence). V gave up 5 bases and J gave up 6 bases; unmatched junction bases: 9. The CDR3 sequence is CASSPRQGKAGELFF. The CDR3 DNA reads TGTGCCAGCAGCCCTCGACAGGGAAAAGCCGGGGAGCTGTTTTTT.

V usage is TRBV30 and J usage is TRBJ2-3; unclear D gene. CDR3 size: 12 residues. Germline assignment: CDR1 GTSNPN and CDR2 SVGIG (reference sequence). The V end lost 4 bases, the J end lost 1 base, and 6 bases lay between the germline ends. The CDR3 nucleotides read TGTGCCTGGACACCGGGCACAGATACGCAGTATTTT. This gives the protein CAWTPGTDTQYF.

This chain joins TRBV27 and TRBJ2-7, with a possible D match to TRBD1 (6 bases). CDR3 length equals 12 residues. Per the germline V gene, CDR1 is MNHEY and CDR2 is SMNVEV (reference sequence). V was clipped by 3 bases and J by 7 bases, with 10 bases between them. The CDR3: CASSFDRREQYF. DNA of the CDR3: TGTGCCAGCAGTTTTGACAGGCGAGAGCAGTACTTC.

V usage is TRBV4-2 and J usage is TRBJ2-6; TRBD1 matches at 8 bases. CDR1 is LGHNA, CDR2 YNFKEQ, per germline. Trimming cost V 0 bases and J 1 base; bases outside gene matches: 5. The CDR3 totals 18 residues. CDR3 sequence reads: CASSQEYRGLSGANVLTF. CDR3 in DNA: TGTGCCAGCAGCCAAGAGTACAGGGGGTTGTCTGGGGCCAACGTCCTGACTTTC.

The V and J genes are TRBV27 and TRBJ2-3; 13 bases line up with TRBD2. There are 15 residues in the CDR3. Trimming at V came to 8 bases and at J to 5 bases, leaving 7 bases not matched to a gene. Germline CDR1 is MNHEY and CDR2 is SMNVEV (reference sequence). The CDR3 DNA reads TGTGCCAGCGCTGGACTAGCGGGGGATATAGATACGCAGTATTTT. Its protein is CASAGLAGDIDTQYF.

This chain uses TRBV7-9 with TRBJ2-2, with 9 bases matching TRBD1. CDR1 is SEHNR and CDR2 is FQNEAQ in the germline V gene (reference sequence). The CDR3 runs 16 residues. V dropped 4 bases and J dropped 1; count of bases not matched to a gene: 4. The DNA for the CDR3 is TGTGCCAGCAGCTACCCGACAGGGGGGAACACCGGGGAGCTGTTTTTT. Protein: CASSYPTGGNTGELFF.

The chain joins TRBV5-4 to TRBJ2-1; the D gene is possibly TRBD1 (6 bases). V shed 2 bases and J shed 5 bases, with 14 bases lying between them. The CDR3 is made up of 15 amino acids. Per the germline V gene, CDR1 is SGHNT and CDR2 is YYREEE (reference sequence). Here the CDR3 DNA reads TGTGCCAGCAGCTTTCGAAGGGGGACGGACAATGAGCAGTTCTTC. Residues: CASSFRRGTDNEQFF.

The chain uses TRBV7-3 and TRBJ2-1; TRBD2 aligns across 7 bases. CDR1 and CDR2 (germline): SGHTA, FQGTGA. Trimming cost V 8 bases and J 6 bases; bases outside gene matches: 13. The CDR3 has 15 amino acids. The DNA of the CDR3 is TGTGCCAGCTCCATAGCGGGCGGGATGGGCAATGAGCAGTTCTTC. Protein product: CASSIAGGMGNEQFF.

V is TRBV4-1 and J is TRBJ1-1, with 12 bases aligning to TRBD1. The germline CDR1 and CDR2 sequences are MGHRA and YSYEKL. This CDR3 region has 16 residues. Unmatched junction bases numbered 7, after V lost 4 bases and J lost 4 bases. The CDR3 bases are TGCGCCAGCAGCCGCCGGGACAGGGGGCTTGGCACTGAAGCTTTCTTT. It translates to CASSRRDRGLGTEAFF.

V is TRBV7-8 and J is TRBJ2-1; tentatively, D is TRBD1 (5 bases). CDR1 is SGHVS and CDR2 is FQNEAQ in the germline V gene. The CDR3 runs to 14 residues. V was clipped by 1 base and J by 9 bases, with 13 bases between them. The CDR3 region has the DNA TGTGCCAGCAGCTTAGGGGGCCATAATCTTGAGCAGTTCTTC. Its protein is CASSLGGHNLEQFF. Together with reference TRBV7-8 and TRBJ2-1, the CDR3 gives the full variable domain: GAGVSQSPRYKVAKRGQDVALRCDPISGHVSLFWYQQALGQGPEFLTYFQNEAQLDKSGLPSDRFFAERPEGSVSTLKIQRTQQEDSAVYLCASSLGGHNLEQFFGPGTRLTVL.

This chain joins TRBV2 and TRBJ2-5; TRBD2 agrees at 10 bases. The J call may not be correct, given that the DNA end is closer to TRBJ2-7. The CDR3 is 15 amino acids. Per germline, CDR1 SNHLY and CDR2 FYNNEI. The CDR3 region is CASSETSGPPYEQYF. The CDR3 bases are TGTGCCAGCAGTGAGACTAGCGGGCCCCCCTACGAGCAGTACTTC.

The chain employs TRBV2 and TRBJ2-7, with TRBD1 as a possible D gene (6 bases). The V gene lost 4 bases and the J gene lost 4 bases, with 14 bases spanning the gap. The germline V gene has CDR1 SNHLY and CDR2 FYNNEI. The CDR3 is 14 amino acids. CDR3 residues: CASSVQGGGYEQYF. The CDR3 DNA reads TGTGCCAGCAGTGTACAGGGTGGGGGTTACGAGCAGTACTTC.

The rearrangement joins TRBV6-5 to TRBJ1-1, with 9 bases lining up with TRBD1. With V trimmed by 6 bases and J by 4 bases, 6 bases remained unmatched. The germline V gene has CDR1 MNHEY and CDR2 SVGAGI. The CDR3 consists of 14 residues. Written as DNA, the CDR3 is TGTGCCAGCAGAGCCGGGACAGGGCTCACTGAAGCTTTCTTT. Translated, it gives CASRAGTGLTEAFF.

This sequence joins TRBV7-2 and TRBJ2-5; 10 nucleotides align to TRBD1. CDR1 is SGHTA and CDR2 is FQGNSA in the germline V gene. CDR3 length: 15 residues. With 5 bases clipped from V and 5 bases from J, the junction kept 8 bases outside the gene matches. This chain's CDR3 is CASSIDRGLVETQYF. In nucleotides, the CDR3 is TGTGCCAGCAGCATAGACAGGGGGCTGGTGGAGACCCAGTACTTC. Variable domain in full (rest from reference TRBV7-2 and TRBJ2-5): GAGVSQSPSNKVTEKGKDVELRCDPISGHTALYWYRQSLGQGLEFLIYFQGNSAPDKSGLPSDRFSAERTGGSVSTLTIQRTQQEDSAVYLCASSIDRGLVETQYFGPGTRLLVL.

The chain carries TRBV11-2 and TRBJ1-6; D is unresolved. Germline CDR1 SGHAT, CDR2 FQNNGV. V lost 3 bases and J 1 base, leaving 10 bases between the germline ends. The CDR3 loop spans 16 amino acids. Here the CDR3 reads CASSFLALSYNSPLHF. The CDR3 nucleotides are TGTGCCAGCAGCTTCCTGGCTTTGTCCTATAATTCACCCCTCCACTTT. Together with reference TRBV11-2 and TRBJ1-6, the CDR3 gives the full variable domain: EAGVAQSPRYKIIEKRQSVAFWCNPISGHATLYWYQQILGQGPKLLIQFQNNGVVDDSQLPKDRFSAERLKGVDSTLKIQPAKLEDSAVYLCASSFLALSYNSPLHFGNGTRLTVT.

This clone turned up a few times. The chain employs TRBV2 and TRBJ2-2, with 7 bases identical to TRBD2. The CDR3 runs 14 residues. Germline loops: CDR1 SNHLY, CDR2 FYNNEI. V lost 3 bases, J lost 8 bases, and 6 bases stayed unmatched. The CDR3 loop is CASSETSFMGELFF. The DNA of the CDR3 is TGTGCCAGCAGTGAGACTAGCTTCATGGGGGAGCTGTTTTTT.